One sample yielded the 23 T cell receptor beta chains listed below, sequenced in a study of T cells in Graves' hyperthyroidism and ophthalmopathy. Regions amplified from RNA transcripts were the TCR beta CDR3 regions. The TCR CDR3 first-round RT-PCR relied on the HTBI primer set. TCRdb reanalysed the multiplex PCR reads using MiXCR and keeps one entry per CDR3 protein. This table holds around 600,000 distinct CDR3 sequences, about a sixth found once. Sequencing was carried out using blood. The receptors were sampled from a woman aged 40-49 years with Graves' ophthalmopathy.

This clonotype was counted between two and nine times. The gene calls are TRBV5-6 and TRBJ2-7; D unclear. CDR1 SGHDT and CDR2 YYEEEE come from the germline V gene. V lost 0 bases to trimming and J lost 8 bases, with 9 bases between them. The CDR3 is 12 amino acids. CDR3 in DNA: TGTGCCAGCAGCTTGGAAGCTGAAAAGCAGTACTTC. This sequence encodes CASSLEAEKQYF.

The genes are TRBV4-1 and TRBJ1-2; no reliable D call. The V end lost 4 bases, the J end lost 8 bases, and 17 bases lay between the germline ends. CDR3 length: 14 amino acids. The germline V gene encodes CDR1 MGHRA and CDR2 YSYEKL. The CDR3 bases are TGCGCCAGCAGCCCGCCCGGACGTTTGAGCGGCTACACCTTC. Its protein product is CASSPPGRLSGYTF.

A few counts support this clonotype. V and J are TRBV20-1 and TRBJ2-5; D may be TRBD1 or TRBD2 (5 bases each). The CDR3 sequence is 14 residues long. Trimming took 0 bases from V and 5 from J, leaving 13 bases between them. Looked up from germline, CDR1 is DFQATT and CDR2 is SNEGSKA (reference sequence). As DNA, the CDR3 is TGCAGTGCTAGAGAAGGGACCCGAGTCGAGACCCAGTACTTC. Translated: CSAREGTRVETQYF.

The chain carries TRBV15 and TRBJ2-7; D is tentatively TRBD1 or TRBD2 (5 bases each). Germline V gives CDR1 LNHNV, CDR2 YYDKDF (reference sequence). The V end was cut by 5 bases, the J end by 0 bases, with 8 bases between. CDR3 length: 13 residues. In DNA, the CDR3 is TGTGCCACCAGCGCCGGGACCTCCTACGAGCAGTACTTC. Its protein is CATSAGTSYEQYF.

This clonotype was seen ten or more times. This chain connects TRBV20-1 to TRBJ2-1, with D possibly TRBD2 on 5 matching bases. This CDR3 is 12 amino acids long. The ends were cut back, 6 bases at V and 5 bases at J, with 11 bases in the middle. The germline V gene encodes CDR1 DFQATT and CDR2 SNEGSKA (reference sequence). The CDR3 protein is CSAKRGNNEQFF. CDR3 coding DNA: TGCAGTGCCAAACGAGGGAACAATGAGCAGTTCTTC.

The sample holds many counts of this clonotype. This sequence joins TRBV18 and TRBJ1-5; D not certain. Per the germline V gene, CDR1 is KGHSH and CDR2 is LQKENI. The CDR3 totals 18 residues. V lost 5 bases and J lost 1, with 21 bases in between. This chain's CDR3 is CASSTTEGADVSNQPQHF. Here the CDR3 DNA reads TGTGCCAGCTCAACCACGGAGGGAGCTGATGTCAGCAATCAGCCCCAGCATTTT.

This clonotype was found a few times. The chain carries TRBV5-5 and TRBJ2-6; D gene ambiguous. The CDR3 sequence is 16 residues long. Deletions cut 4 bases from V and 0 bases from J, with 11 bases between. The V gene's germline CDR1 is SGHKS and CDR2 YYEKEE (reference sequence). The CDR3 is CASSLEYNSGANVLTF. CDR3 bases: TGTGCCAGCAGCCTAGAATACAACTCTGGGGCCAACGTCCTGACTTTC. The whole variable domain, filled in from reference TRBV5-5 and TRBJ2-6, reads DAGVTQSPTHLIKTRGQQVTLRCSPISGHKSVSWYQQVLGQGPQFIFQYYEKEERGRGNFPDRFSARQFPNYSSELNVNALLLGDSALYLCASSLEYNSGANVLTFGAGSRLTVL.

The sample holds a few counts of this clonotype. This chain joins TRBV5-6 and TRBJ1-5, with no clear D. From germline, CDR1 is SGHDT and CDR2 YYEEEE. Deletions cut 1 base from V and 4 bases from J, with 6 bases between. The length of the CDR3 is 13 residues. The CDR3 sequence: CASSLPGNQPQHF. CDR3 nucleotide sequence: TGTGCCAGCAGCTTGCCGGGAAATCAGCCCCAGCATTTT.

This clonotype was seen at least ten times. V usage is TRBV5-1 and J usage is TRBJ2-2; TRBD1 agrees at 8 bases. V was pared by 3 bases and J by 0 bases, with 7 bases of the junction left unmatched. CDR3 size: 17 residues. Germline V gene lookup returns CDR1 SGHRS and CDR2 YFSETQ. For the CDR3, the DNA is TGCGCCAGCAGCTCTACGCCGGACAGGGCGAACACCGGGGAGCTGTTTTTT. Its translation is CASSSTPDRANTGELFF.

This clonotype came up many times. The chain's CDR3 is CASSPSASGSPGELFF. The CDR3 DNA follows: TGTGCCAGCAGCCCCTCGGCTAGCGGGAGCCCCGGGGAGCTGTTTTTT. The chain is built from TRBV7-8 and TRBJ2-2, with 10 positions matching TRBD2. CDR3 length: 16 amino acids. The ends lost 5 bases at V and 6 bases at J; junction bases unmatched: 9. From germline, CDR1 is SGHVS and CDR2 FQNEAQ.

This chain joins TRBV6-5 and TRBJ1-5; 7 bases are shared with TRBD1. Trimming removed 4 bases from V and 3 bases from J; junction bases left unmatched: 6. From germline, CDR1 is MNHEY and CDR2 SVGAGI. This CDR3 contains 15 residues. The CDR3 bases are TGTGCCAGCAGTTTGCAGACAGGGACCAATCAGCCCCAGCATTTT. Protein product: CASSLQTGTNQPQHF.

The sample holds a few counts of this clonotype. DNA for the CDR3: TGTGCCTGGAGTAACCCAGCCGGTGCAACCTCAAACCCTGGTTTTAACTATGGCTACACCTTC. This sequence encodes CAWSNPAGATSNPGFNYGYTF. The chain joins TRBV30 to TRBJ1-2; D is undetermined. V dropped 2 bases and J dropped 1 base, with 32 bases sitting between them. This CDR3 has 21 residues. The V gene's germline CDR1 is GTSNPN and CDR2 SVGIG (reference sequence).

The table lists this clonotype with many counts. The chain couples TRBV2 to TRBJ2-5, with D perhaps TRBD2 (5 bases). The ends were cut back, 11 bases at V and 5 bases at J, with 12 bases in the middle. There are 11 residues in the CDR3. Germline assignment: CDR1 SNHLY and CDR2 FYNNEI. CDR3 coding DNA: TGTGCCGGACTTCAAAGGGAGACCCAGTACTTC. Translating gives CAGLQRETQYF.

This clonotype was recorded many times. The chain has TRBV18 and TRBJ1-1; the match to TRBD1 covers 7 bases. This CDR3 has 16 amino acids. The V gene end was trimmed by 2 bases and the J gene end by 1 base; junction bases not matched to a gene: 7. Looked up from germline, CDR1 is KGHSH and CDR2 is LQKENI. CDR3 DNA sequence: TGTGCCAGCTCACCAATGGAGGGGGCGGCGAACACTGAAGCTTTCTTT. Its protein product is CASSPMEGAANTEAFF.

This clonotype has just a few counts. The rearrangement joins TRBV30 to TRBJ1-1; no clear D gene. Germline V lookup: CDR1 GTSNPN, CDR2 SVGIG (reference sequence). Trimming took off 2 bases at V and 4 bases at J, with 11 bases between the two ends. This CDR3 is 13 amino acids long. CDR3 residues: CAWSFAMGTEAFF. The CDR3 DNA sequence: TGTGCCTGGAGTTTTGCGATGGGCACTGAAGCTTTCTTT.

This clonotype was recorded many times. The rearrangement uses TRBV30 and TRBJ1-1, with D perhaps TRBD1 (6 bases). The CDR3 runs 17 residues. Deletions cut 3 bases from V and 1 base from J, with 21 bases between. In germline, CDR1 is GTSNPN, CDR2 SVGIG (reference sequence). The CDR3 reads CAWRSVGDGGANTEAFF. The CDR3 region has the DNA TGTGCCTGGAGGTCGGTGGGGGACGGGGGGGCGAACACTGAAGCTTTCTTT.

This clonotype was counted many times. The chain employs TRBV2 and TRBJ2-5; tentatively, D is TRBD1 (6 bases). The ends were cut back, 7 bases at V and 5 bases at J, with 17 bases in the middle. CDR3 length: 14 amino acids. The germline V gene encodes CDR1 SNHLY and CDR2 FYNNEI. The CDR3 here is CASNQDSKGETQYF. In nucleotides, the CDR3 is TGTGCCAGCAATCAGGACAGCAAGGGGGAGACCCAGTACTTC.

V is TRBV9 and J is TRBJ2-3; 12 nucleotides agree with TRBD2. From germline, CDR1 is SGDLS and CDR2 YYNGEE. Germline trimming cut 4 bases from V and 6 bases from J; bases unmatched to any gene: 12. This CDR3 has 17 residues. The CDR3 nucleotides are TGTGCCAGCAGCCCCCGGGCTAGCGGGGGGGCGCGGGATACGCAGTATTTT. Translated: CASSPRASGGARDTQYF.

This clonotype was recorded at least ten times. V gene TRBV5-5 combines with J gene TRBJ2-1; D unclear. The germline V gene encodes CDR1 SGHKS and CDR2 YYEKEE (reference sequence). V was clipped by 1 base and J by 0 bases, with 5 bases between them. This CDR3 is built from 14 residues. CDR3 region: CASSLRSSYNEQFF. In DNA, the CDR3 is TGTGCCAGCAGCTTGAGGAGCTCCTACAATGAGCAGTTCTTC.

This rearrangement joins TRBV3-1 to TRBJ1-1; D is unresolved. CDR1 is LGHDT, CDR2 YNNKEL, per germline (reference sequence). The CDR3 consists of 16 residues. V lost 2 bases and J lost 1, with 14 bases in between. The CDR3 protein is CASSQTLGTGNTEAFF. CDR3 nucleotide sequence: TGTGCCAGCAGCCAAACACTAGGTACCGGGAACACTGAAGCTTTCTTT. Variable domain in full (rest from reference TRBV3-1 and TRBJ1-1): DTAVSQTPKYLVTQMGNDKSIKCEQNLGHDTMYWYKQDSKKFLKIMFSYNNKELIINETVPNRFSPKSPDKAHLNLHINSLELGDSAVYFCASSQTLGTGNTEAFFGQGTRLTVV.

This clonotype was counted at least ten times. The chain employs TRBV20-1 and TRBJ2-3; D ambiguous. Looked up from germline, CDR1 is DFQATT and CDR2 is SNEGSKA (reference sequence). The CDR3 loop spans 10 amino acids. Between the trimmed V and J ends, which lost 4 bases and 8 bases, there was a span of 7 bases. This CDR3 reads CSANEVTQYF. The DNA of the CDR3 is TGCAGTGCTAACGAAGTTACGCAGTATTTT.

This clonotype was counted only a few times. V is TRBV29-1 and J is TRBJ2-1; TRBD2 matches 13 bases. The CDR3 consists of 16 residues. Trimming cost V 6 bases and J 5 bases; bases outside gene matches: 10. Germline CDR1 is SQVTM and CDR2 is ANQGSEA. CDR3 in amino acids: CSVKGGLAGPHNEQFF. The DNA for the CDR3 is TGCAGCGTCAAGGGGGGACTAGCGGGACCCCACAATGAGCAGTTCTTC.

The sample holds a few counts of this clonotype. The chain employs TRBV5-1 and TRBJ1-1; D is unclear. Trimming took off 2 bases at V and 0 bases at J, with 17 bases between the two ends. In germline, CDR1 is SGHRS, CDR2 YFSETQ. CDR3 length: 17 amino acids. The CDR3 loop reads CASSFREATRMNTEAFF. The CDR3 DNA is TGCGCCAGCAGCTTTAGGGAGGCTACTCGCATGAACACTGAAGCTTTCTTT.